This T cell receptor (beta chain) stems from a study of T cells in Graves' hyperthyroidism and ophthalmopathy. Study-wide findings and caveats: Ophthalmopathy, which appeared later, was predicted by the model a median about 6 months before onset.

Uncontrolled infection, other autoimmune disease, pregnancy or lactation excluded patients. TCR beta CDR3 region amplification was performed from RNA transcripts. HTBI primers were employed in a first-round RT-PCR of the TCR CDR3. MiXCR was run by TCRdb on the multiplex PCR reads, yielding one entry per CDR3 protein. The sample comprises about 840,000 distinct CDR3 sequences, 35% to 40% of which are singletons, and 7.5% to 9.5% rests with the top ten. There are many counts of this clonotype. Its target is unknown. The sample was blood. The source is a young man with Graves' hyperthyroidism.

The CDR3 DNA follows: TGTGCCAGCAGTCTAAACAGGGGCTACACCTTC. It encodes CASSLNRGYTF. The chain has TRBV12-3 or TRBV12-4 and TRBJ1-2; D is perhaps TRBD1 (5 bases). The V gene lost 5 bases and the J gene lost 8 bases, with 9 bases spanning the gap. The CDR3 contains 11 residues.